A selection of T cell receptor beta chains follows, all from one sample in a study of blood T cells in healthy people across ages. TCRdb reanalysed the 5' RACE reads using MiXCR and keeps one entry per CDR3 protein. Among about 680,000 distinct CDR3 sequences listed, 49% were seen once. Sequences were obtained from blood. All receptors derive from a woman aged 55-70 years in good health. The CDR3 runs from the conserved cysteine through the conserved F or W. D genes are given only for firm matches. The size of a clone is reported for some rows only, either as once, few or many, or as a class for expanded clones.

cdr3_nt: TGTGCCAGCAGCCCCTTAAGCGGGAGTGGGACCCAGTACTTC
cdr3_aa: CASSPLSGSGTQYF
clone_size: few
d_call: TRBD2
v_call: TRBV7-2
j_call: TRBJ2-5

cdr3_nt: TGTGCCAGCAGCATATACTCTCAGGTGCACGAAGGCTACACCTTC
cdr3_aa: CASSIYSQVHEGYTF
clone_size: NA
d_call: NA
v_call: TRBV5-6
j_call: TRBJ1-2

cdr3_nt: TGTGCCAGCAGTCCAGCAGTGTCCTACAATGAGCAGTACTTC
cdr3_aa: CASSPAVSYNEQYF
clone_size: NA
d_call: NA
v_call: TRBV7-2
j_call: TRBJ2-7

cdr3_nt: TGTGCCAGCAGCCGCACATTGTCTTCCGGAGTTGGAGAGACCCAGTACTTC
cdr3_aa: CASSRTLSSGVGETQYF
clone_size: few
d_call: NA
v_call: TRBV11-2
j_call: TRBJ2-5

cdr3_nt: TGTGCCAGCAGTGCCCGGGACAGGGGGCTAAGATTTAACTATGGCTACACCTTC
cdr3_aa: CASSARDRGLRFNYGYTF
clone_size: NA
d_call: TRBD1
v_call: TRBV12-3/TRBV12-4
j_call: TRBJ1-2

cdr3_nt: TGTGCCAGCTCAAAAGGGCTAGCGGGAGGGCCTGGTGAGCAGTTCTTC
cdr3_aa: CASSKGLAGGPGEQFF
clone_size: NA
d_call: TRBD2
v_call: TRBV11-2
j_call: TRBJ2-1

cdr3_nt: TGTGCCAGCAGTGAACGTTTTGAAGCTTTCTTT
cdr3_aa: CASSERFEAFF
clone_size: NA
d_call: NA
v_call: TRBV2
j_call: TRBJ1-1

cdr3_nt: TGTGCCAGCAGCCCCGGCTATGGGAGGAACACTGAAGCTTTCTTT
cdr3_aa: CASSPGYGRNTEAFF
clone_size: NA
d_call: NA
v_call: TRBV13
j_call: TRBJ1-1

cdr3_nt: TGTGCCAGCAGCCCGGGACTAGCGGGAGTAGGGGAGACCCAGTTCTTC
cdr3_aa: CASSPGLAGVGETQFF
clone_size: NA
d_call: TRBD2
v_call: TRBV3-1
j_call: TRBJ2-1

cdr3_nt: TGCGCCAGCAGCCATTACAGGACCTACGAGCAGTACTTC
cdr3_aa: CASSHYRTYEQYF
clone_size: NA
d_call: NA
v_call: TRBV4-3
j_call: TRBJ2-7